This TCR beta chain was found in a study of blood T cells in healthy people across ages. Study outcomes and limitations: Older age coincided with a roughly linear decline in TCR beta diversity per million T cells.

No fewer than 7 million PBMCs went into each sample. CDR3 size: 13 residues. V dropped 0 bases and J dropped 6 bases, with 12 bases sitting between them. Germline-derived CDR1 and CDR2 are DFQATT and SNEGSKA (reference sequence). This clonotype was found many times. Antigen: not known. It was with a sample-barcoded 5' primer and a J-beta primer mix that a second PCR of roughly 6 to 12 cycles was run. A template-switch adaptor with 12 random nucleotides tagged each cDNA molecule. TCRdb used MiXCR to reprocess the 5' RACE reads, holding one entry per CDR3 protein. The sample contains about 1,500,000 distinct CDR3 sequences, roughly 28% of which appear only once.

The TCR was taken from a woman aged 30 to 39 in good health. V gene TRBV20-1 combines with J gene TRBJ2-7; TRBD2 is a possible D gene (5 bases). The specimen sequenced was blood. In DNA form, the CDR3 reads TGCAGTGCTAGAGAGTTCGGAGGTGGCGAGCAGTACTTC. Protein product: CSAREFGGGEQYF.